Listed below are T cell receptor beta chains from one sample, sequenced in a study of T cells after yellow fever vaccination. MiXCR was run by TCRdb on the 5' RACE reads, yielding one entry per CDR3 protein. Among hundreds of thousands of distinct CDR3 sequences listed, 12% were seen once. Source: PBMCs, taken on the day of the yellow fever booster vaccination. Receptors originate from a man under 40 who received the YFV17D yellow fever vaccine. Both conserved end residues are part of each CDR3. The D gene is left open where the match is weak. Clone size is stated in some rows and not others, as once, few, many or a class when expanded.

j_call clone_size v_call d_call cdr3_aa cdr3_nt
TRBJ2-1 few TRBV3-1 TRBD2 CASSRLAGENEQFF TGTGCCAGCAGCCGTCTAGCGGGAGAAAATGAGCAGTTCTTC
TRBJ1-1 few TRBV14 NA CASSQASPQAFF TGTGCCAGCAGCCAAGCGAGCCCCCAAGCTTTCTTT
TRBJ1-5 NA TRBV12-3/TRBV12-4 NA CASSLGGYQPQHF TGTGCCAGCAGTTTAGGAGGTTATCAGCCCCAGCATTTT
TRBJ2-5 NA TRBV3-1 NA CASSQLSGGLGETQYF TGTGCCAGCAGCCAACTCTCAGGAGGGCTCGGGGAGACCCAGTACTTC
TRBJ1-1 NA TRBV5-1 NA CASSSIRDTSEAFF TGCGCCAGCAGCTCAATCCGGGACACCAGTGAAGCTTTCTTT
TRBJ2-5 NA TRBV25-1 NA CASSEINRGRGETQYF TGTGCCAGCAGTGAAATAAATCGGGGAAGAGGCGAGACCCAGTACTTC
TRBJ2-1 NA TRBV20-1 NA CSASKPSGYNEQFF TGCAGTGCTAGTAAACCGTCAGGATACAATGAGCAGTTCTTC
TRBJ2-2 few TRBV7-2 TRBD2 CASSHRTSGRELFF TGTGCCAGCAGCCATAGGACTAGCGGGAGGGAGCTGTTTTTT
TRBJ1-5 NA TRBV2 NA CTFCFILLGGPREPQHF TGTACCTTCTGTTTCATCCTACTCGGAGGGCCCCGGGAGCCCCAGCATTTT
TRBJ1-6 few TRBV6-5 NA CASSYRAGDNSPLHF TGTGCCAGCAGTTACCGGGCAGGGGATAATTCACCCCTCCACTTT
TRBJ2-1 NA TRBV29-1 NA CSVDAAAVSYNEQFF TGCAGCGTTGATGCCGCGGCCGTTTCCTACAATGAGCAGTTCTTC
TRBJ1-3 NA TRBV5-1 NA CASSLADSARSGNTIYF TGCGCCAGCAGCTTGGCGGACTCAGCCCGCTCTGGAAACACCATATATTTT
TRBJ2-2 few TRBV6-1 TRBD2 CASTERLAGPRTGELFF TGTGCCAGCACGGAGCGACTAGCGGGCCCTAGGACCGGGGAGCTGTTTTTT
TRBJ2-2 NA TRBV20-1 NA CSARVGGRRTGELFF TGCAGTGCTAGAGTTGGGGGGCGTCGCACCGGGGAGCTGTTTTTT
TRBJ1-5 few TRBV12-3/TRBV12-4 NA CASSIMGGLVAQHF TGTGCCAGCAGCATAATGGGCGGGTTGGTAGCCCAGCATTTT
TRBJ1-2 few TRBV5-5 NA CASSLDGQSLYGYTF TGTGCCAGCAGCTTGGATGGCCAGAGCTTGTACGGCTACACCTTC
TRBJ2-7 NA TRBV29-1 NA CSVTLVRLDMQYF TGCAGCGTTACACTCGTGCGCCTCGATATGCAGTACTTC
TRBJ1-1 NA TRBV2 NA CASSARGWNTEAFF TGTGCCAGCAGTGCCAGGGGTTGGAACACTGAAGCTTTCTTT
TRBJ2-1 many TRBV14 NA CASSQGLYNEQFF TGTGCCAGCAGCCAAGGACTATACAATGAGCAGTTCTTC
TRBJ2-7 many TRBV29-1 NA CSFNRDSYEQYF TGCAGCTTTAACAGGGACTCCTACGAGCAGTACTTC
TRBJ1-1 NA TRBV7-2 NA CASSLVQGVMNTEAFF TGTGCCAGCAGCTTAGTTCAAGGAGTAATGAACACTGAAGCTTTCTTT
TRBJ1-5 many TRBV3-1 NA CASSQTPQQPQHF TGTGCCAGCAGCCAAACACCTCAGCAGCCCCAGCATTTT
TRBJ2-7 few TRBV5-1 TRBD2 CASSPEGGRGTYEQYF TGCGCCAGCAGCCCCGAGGGAGGGCGCGGGACCTACGAGCAGTACTTC
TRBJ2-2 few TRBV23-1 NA CASGFRAGELFF TGCGCCAGCGGGTTCCGAGCCGGGGAGCTGTTTTTT
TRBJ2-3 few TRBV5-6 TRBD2 CASSFGGGTTDTQYF TGTGCCAGCAGCTTTGGGGGAGGGACCACAGATACGCAGTATTTT
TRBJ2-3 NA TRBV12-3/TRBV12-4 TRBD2 CASSIPSGRSRDTQYF TGTGCCAGCAGCATACCTAGCGGGAGAAGTAGAGATACGCAGTATTTT
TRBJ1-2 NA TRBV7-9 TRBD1 CASSPSGTGERYTF TGTGCCAGCAGCCCCTCTGGGACAGGGGAACGCTACACCTTC
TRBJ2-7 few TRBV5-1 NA CASSSSFGPNSYEQYF TGCGCCAGCAGCTCCTCCTTCGGCCCGAACTCCTACGAGCAGTACTTC
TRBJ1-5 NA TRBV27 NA CASKTTGSNQPQHF TGTGCCAGCAAAACCACTGGGAGCAATCAGCCCCAGCATTTT
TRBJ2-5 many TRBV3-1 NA CASSQAETQYF TGTGCCAGCAGCCAAGCGGAGACCCAGTACTTC
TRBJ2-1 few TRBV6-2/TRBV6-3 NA CASSYQLYSGYNEQFF TGTGCCAGCAGTTACCAATTATACAGCGGGTACAATGAGCAGTTCTTC
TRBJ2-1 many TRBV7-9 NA CASSLVPVGEQFF TGTGCCAGCAGCTTAGTTCCAGTCGGTGAGCAGTTCTTC
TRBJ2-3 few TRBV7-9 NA CASRPGRDTQYF TGTGCCAGCAGGCCGGGACGCGATACGCAGTATTTT
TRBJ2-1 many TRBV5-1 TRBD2 CASRASGSLSDEQFF TGCGCCAGCAGGGCTAGCGGGAGTCTAAGCGATGAGCAGTTCTTC
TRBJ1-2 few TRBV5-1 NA CASSSGASAPYGYTF TGCGCCAGCAGCAGCGGGGCCAGCGCCCCCTATGGCTACACCTTC
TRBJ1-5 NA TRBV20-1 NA CSASQGSNQPQHF TGCAGTGCTAGCCAGGGGAGCAATCAGCCCCAGCATTTT
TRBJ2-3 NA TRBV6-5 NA CASSYRGLSDTQYF TGTGCCAGCAGCTATCGCGGACTCTCCGATACGCAGTATTTT
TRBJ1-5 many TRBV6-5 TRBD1 CASSPTGGENQPQHF TGTGCCAGCAGCCCAACAGGGGGCGAGAATCAGCCCCAGCATTTT
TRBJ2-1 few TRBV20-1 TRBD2 CSAREDGGGYNEQFF TGCAGTGCTAGAGAGGATGGGGGAGGGTACAATGAGCAGTTCTTC
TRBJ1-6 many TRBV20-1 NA CSARSQLDSPLHF TGCAGTGCTAGAAGTCAGTTGGATTCACCCCTCCACTTT
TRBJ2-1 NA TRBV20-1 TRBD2 CSARDPPSGIYNEQFF TGCAGTGCTAGAGATCCCCCTAGCGGGATATACAATGAGCAGTTCTTC
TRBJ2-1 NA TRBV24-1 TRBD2 CATSDFASGRVHEQFF TGTGCCACCAGTGATTTCGCTAGCGGGAGAGTTCATGAGCAGTTCTTC
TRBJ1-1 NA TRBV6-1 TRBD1 CASSWGTGSLRATEAFF TGTGCCAGCAGCTGGGGGACAGGGAGCTTGAGGGCCACTGAAGCTTTCTTT
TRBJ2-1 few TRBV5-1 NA CASSLNPSYNEQFF TGCGCCAGCAGCTTGAACCCCTCTTACAATGAGCAGTTCTTC
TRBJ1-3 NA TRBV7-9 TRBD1 CASSPVQGALGNTIYF TGTGCCAGCAGCCCGGTACAGGGGGCACTGGGAAACACCATATATTTT
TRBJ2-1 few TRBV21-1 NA CASSKDIASGGGYEQFF TGTGCCAGCAGCAAAGATATAGCTAGCGGGGGGGGGTATGAGCAGTTCTTC
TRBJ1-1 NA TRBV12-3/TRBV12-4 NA CASTWAPGNEAFF TGTGCCAGCACCTGGGCACCCGGGAATGAAGCTTTCTTT
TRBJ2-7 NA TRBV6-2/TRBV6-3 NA CASSYFESLEQYF TGTGCCAGCAGTTACTTTGAGTCCCTCGAGCAGTACTTC
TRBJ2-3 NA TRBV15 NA CATSYPRASDTQYF TGTGCCACCAGCTATCCCCGGGCCTCAGATACGCAGTATTTT
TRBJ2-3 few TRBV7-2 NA CASSFGLSSTDTQYF TGTGCCAGCAGCTTCGGACTGTCTAGCACAGATACGCAGTATTTT
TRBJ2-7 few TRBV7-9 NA CASNLQGHSSEQYF TGTGCCAGCAACTTACAGGGCCACTCTAGCGAGCAGTACTTC
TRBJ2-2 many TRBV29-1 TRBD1 CSVPGGTNTGELFF TGCAGCGTTCCAGGGGGAACGAACACCGGGGAGCTGTTTTTT
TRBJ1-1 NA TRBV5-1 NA CASSLIMGATEAFF TGCGCCAGCAGCCTCATTATGGGGGCTACTGAAGCTTTCTTT
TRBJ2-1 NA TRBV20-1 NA CSASTLFNEQFF TGCAGTGCTAGTACTTTGTTCAATGAGCAGTTCTTC